This section outlines one T cell receptor beta chain sequence together with its context. The V gene's germline CDR1 is LNHDA and CDR2 SQIVND (reference sequence). V shed 7 bases and J 0 bases; nucleotides not matched to a gene: 3. The CDR3 sequence is 13 residues long. The data derive from a study of blood T cell repertoires in COVID-19. Across the study: Sample material is recorded as cDNA or gDNA derived from T cells, B-cell-depleted T cells, or PBMCs.

Recruited during active infection, patients (from Seattle) were subsequently followed longitudinally. Authors' processing steps: Reference gene primer amplification gave estimated nucleated cell counts. Sequencing used immunoSEQ multiplex PCR; TCRdb keeps in-frame clones, though not all of them. V, J and clone size derive from that table, while D and trimming were established from the DNA sequence. Among some 140,000 clones listed, about 85% were seen once. The receptor's source is a man between 60 and 75 years old with COVID-19, enrolled during active disease. The sequenced sample was peripheral blood. The chain uses TRBV19 and TRBJ2-7, with 7 bases identical to TRBD2. The CDR3 DNA sequence: TGTGCCAGTAACGGGGGGAACTCCTACGAGCAGTACTTC. This codes for CASNGGNSYEQYF.